The next 19 T cell receptor beta chains were all read from a single sample in a study of shared clonotypes between healthy human individuals (TCRdb year 2020). For the CD8 naive samples, CD45RO-negative cells were positively selected for CCR7, yielding a CD45RA+CCR7+ population from which TemRA cells were excluded. The library relied on the immunoSEQ multiplex PCR assay. In its TCRdb copy, this immuneACCESS table keeps in-frame sequences only and misses some clones. Where compared with another copy, unresolved V genes explain less than half of these, and the others have no known cause. The sample table records about 820,000 clones; over 90% of these occur just once. The ten largest clones add up to more than 20% of the sample. The specimen was naive CD8+ T cells sorted from blood. The sample's cell subset or site, from its label and the paper: CD45RA+CCR7+. These TCRs come from a man aged 25 to 40 in good health.

A single count supports this clone. J is TRBJ2-1 and V is TRBV7-6, with 7 bases identical to TRBD2. CDR1 is SGHVS, CDR2 FNYEAQ, per germline. This CDR3 is 15 amino acids long. V lost 5 bases to trimming and J lost 2 bases; unmatched junction nucleotides: 6. In DNA form, the CDR3 reads TGTGCCAGCAGCGGGCGGGAGTACACCTACAATGAGCAGTTCTTC. Translating gives CASSGREYTYNEQFF.

This sequence joins TRBV11-2 and TRBJ1-1; no firm D call. There are 11 residues in the CDR3. The V gene lost 4 bases and the J gene lost 8 bases, with 8 bases spanning the gap. Looked up from germline, CDR1 is SGHAT and CDR2 is FQNNGV. The CDR3 DNA reads TGTGCCAGCAGCTCTTATGAGGAAGCTTTCTTT. Translation: CASSSYEEAFF.

The V call is TRBV25-1, the J call TRBJ1-4, with TRBD1 identical over 7 bases. Losses at the gene ends were 4 bases for V and 6 bases for J; bases not matched to a gene: 2. The CDR3 runs 13 residues. CDR1 and CDR2 (germline): MGHDK, SYGVNS. The CDR3 spells CASSVGGHEKLFF. For the CDR3, the DNA is TGTGCCAGCAGTGTAGGGGGCCATGAAAAACTGTTTTTT.

The gene calls are TRBV7-2 and TRBJ2-3, with a weak D call TRBD2 (5 bases). The CDR3 is 16 residues long. V was trimmed by 5 bases and J by 3 bases, leaving 18 bases between them. Germline CDR1 is SGHTA and CDR2 is FQGNSA. CDR3 coding DNA: TGTGCCAGCAGCCAGAGAACTAGTATCTGGACAGATACGCAGTATTTT. This gives the protein CASSQRTSIWTDTQYF.

The rearrangement links TRBV5-4 to TRBJ2-7, with TRBD1 matching over 10 bases. V shed 0 bases, J shed 7 bases, and the junction held 7 bases outside the gene matches. The length of the CDR3 is 15 residues. Germline CDR1 is SGHNT and CDR2 is YYREEE (reference sequence). For the CDR3, the DNA is TGTGCCAGCAGCTTGGTCGACAGGGGGCAGGGGGAGCAGTACTTC. Translated, it gives CASSLVDRGQGEQYF.

The chain links TRBV14 to TRBJ1-2; 9 nucleotides align to TRBD1. With 4 bases clipped from V and 3 bases from J, the junction kept 15 bases outside the gene matches. The germline CDR1 and CDR2 sequences are SGHDN and FVKESK. This CDR3 is 18 amino acids long. The CDR3 coding sequence is TGTGCCAGCAGCCTTTTGGCGGGACAGGGCCTTTTTGACTATGGCTACACCTTC. The encoded protein is CASSLLAGQGLFDYGYTF.

The chain links TRBV5-5 to TRBJ2-3, with D possibly TRBD2 on 5 matching bases. This CDR3 comprises 14 residues. V gave up 5 bases and J gave up 6 bases, with 16 bases separating them. CDR1 and CDR2 from the germline V gene are SGHKS and YYEKEE (reference sequence). In DNA form, the CDR3 reads TGTGCCAGCAGGCCGCTCCTAGCTCGCGATACGCAGTATTTT. This encodes CASRPLLARDTQYF.

This chain uses TRBV2 with TRBJ2-1; no clear D. CDR1 SNHLY and CDR2 FYNNEI come from the germline V gene. Trimming removed 3 bases at V and 4 bases at J, with 16 bases between. There are 16 residues in the CDR3. CDR3 nucleotides: TGTGCCAGCAGTGATGGAGCGAATTCAGGATACAATGAGCAGTTCTTC. Amino acid sequence: CASSDGANSGYNEQFF.

The CDR3 is CAWGGLGNTIYF. The CDR3 DNA reads TGTGCCTGGGGGGGCCTGGGAAACACCATATATTTT. The chain is built from TRBV30 and TRBJ1-3; D may be TRBD1 (6 bases). The germline CDR1 and CDR2 sequences are GTSNPN and SVGIG (reference sequence). V dropped 5 bases and J dropped 4 bases, with 9 bases sitting between them. The CDR3 is made up of 12 amino acids. The full variable domain, in which reference TRBV30 and TRBJ1-3 provide the parts outside the CDR3, is SQTIHQWPATLVQPVGSPLSLECTVEGTSNPNLYWYRQAAGRGLQLLFYSVGIGQISSEVPQNLSASRPQDRQFILSSKKLLLSDSGFYLCAWGGLGNTIYFGEGSWLTVV.

This chain uses TRBV5-1 with TRBJ1-1; D might be TRBD1 (6 bases). CDR3 length: 16 residues. V was shortened by 1 base and J by 4 bases, with 17 bases between the two germline ends. The germline CDR1 and CDR2 sequences are SGHRS and YFSETQ. DNA of the CDR3: TGCGCCAGCAGCTTGCGGGCGACCAGGGGTACCACTGAAGCTTTCTTT. Protein: CASSLRATRGTTEAFF.

The chain is built from TRBV19 and TRBJ2-5; 7 nucleotides match TRBD1. The germline V gene encodes CDR1 LNHDA and CDR2 SQIVND (reference sequence). V lost 8 bases to trimming and J lost 5 bases; unmatched junction nucleotides: 5. The CDR3 contains 12 residues. CDR3 region: CASEDRSETQYF. The CDR3 nucleotides are TGTGCCAGTGAGGACAGGTCGGAGACCCAGTACTTC.

J is TRBJ2-1 and V is TRBV2, with D hard to call. V gave up 7 bases and J gave up 6 bases, with 10 bases separating them. Per the germline V gene, CDR1 is SNHLY and CDR2 is FYNNEI. The CDR3 has 12 residues. DNA of the CDR3: TGTGCCAGCATAAACGTAGGCAATGAGCAGTTCTTC. Encoded protein: CASINVGNEQFF.

For this clone: This specimen includes other DNA sequences encoding the same CDR3. The V call is TRBV19, the J call TRBJ2-2, with D possibly being TRBD1 (5 bases). The length of the CDR3 is 15 residues. V lost 3 bases, J lost 1 base, and 9 bases lay in between. CDR1 is LNHDA and CDR2 is SQIVND in the germline V gene (reference sequence). The CDR3 protein is CASSITGLNTGELFF. DNA for the CDR3: TGTGCCAGTAGTATTACAGGCTTGAACACCGGGGAGCTGTTTTTT.

As for this clone: Within the sample, other DNA sequences also encode this same CDR3. V gene TRBV20-1 combines with J gene TRBJ2-7; D is uncertain. V was shortened by 1 base and J by 3 bases, with 4 bases between the two germline ends. The CDR3 is 11 residues long. In germline, CDR1 is DFQATT, CDR2 SNEGSKA (reference sequence). CDR3 amino acids: CSARAGYEQYF. CDR3 nucleotide sequence: TGCAGTGCTAGAGCAGGCTACGAGCAGTACTTC.

The V and J genes are TRBV18 and TRBJ2-1; TRBD2 matches at 14 bases. The V gene's germline CDR1 is KGHSH and CDR2 LQKENI. The CDR3 has 17 amino acids. Trimming took 6 bases from V and 1 from J; bases not matched to a gene: 5. The CDR3 DNA reads as TGTGCCAGCTCCGGGACTAGCGGGAGTTCTTCCTACAATGAGCAGTTCTTC. It codes for CASSGTSGSSSYNEQFF.

This sequence joins TRBV29-1 and TRBJ2-1; 13 bases are a match to TRBD2. The J segment lost 0 bases and the V segment lost 5 bases, leaving 10 bases of the junction unmatched. This CDR3 region has 18 residues. Germline loops: CDR1 SQVTM, CDR2 ANQGSEA. The CDR3 nucleotides are TGCAGCGTTTATCTCGGGACTAGCGGGGCCTACTCCTACAATGAGCAGTTCTTC. This translates into CSVYLGTSGAYSYNEQFF.

The chain employs TRBV11-3 and TRBJ2-1; possibly TRBD2 for D (6 bases). CDR3 length: 15 residues. The ends were cut back, 5 bases at V and 2 bases at J, with 13 bases in the middle. CDR1 and CDR2 (germline): SGHNT, YENEEA. The CDR3 is CASSPDGLTYNEQFF. CDR3 in DNA: TGTGCCAGCAGCCCTGATGGACTAACCTACAATGAGCAGTTCTTC.

The chain joins TRBV14 to TRBJ2-2; weak D call: TRBD1 (5 bases). The V and J ends lost 5 bases and 6 bases respectively, with 31 bases between them. Looked up from germline, CDR1 is SGHDN and CDR2 is FVKESK. There are 20 residues in the CDR3. DNA of the CDR3: TGTGCCAGCAGCTACGCTGTCGGGCAATCGGGTCAGCAGGGTGCCGGGGAGCTGTTTTTT. Translated: CASSYAVGQSGQQGAGELFF.

V usage is TRBV7-3 and J usage is TRBJ1-1; D not resolved. The germline V gene encodes CDR1 SGHTA and CDR2 FQGTGA. This CDR3 spans 15 amino acids. V lost 5 bases to trimming and J lost 3 bases, with 16 bases between them. The CDR3 loop is CASSTNPGRDTEAFF. The CDR3 region has the DNA TGTGCCAGCAGCACAAATCCAGGTCGGGACACTGAAGCTTTCTTT. The full variable domain, its missing parts supplied by reference TRBV7-3 and TRBJ1-1, is GAGVSQTPSNKVTEKGKYVELRCDPISGHTALYWYRQSLGQGPEFLIYFQGTGAADDSGLPNDRFFAVRPEGSVSTLKIQRTERGDSAVYLCASSTNPGRDTEAFFGQGTRLTVV.